The rows below give T cell receptor beta chains drawn from one sample of a study of shared clonotypes between healthy human individuals. TCRdb's copy holds only in-frame clones and misses some; the assay was immunoSEQ multiplex PCR. The sample lists about 980,000 clones, approximately 80% seen once, with roughly 1.5% in the top ten. The sample comprised memory CD4+ T cells sorted from blood. These receptors were obtained from a man between 18 and 35 years old in good health. Each CDR3 is given with its conserved first and last residue. The D gene is left open where the match is weak. Where a row states a size, it is once, few, many or the class of an expanded clone; other rows omit it.

v_call	clone_size	j_call	d_call	cdr3_nt	cdr3_aa
TRBV7-2	few	TRBJ2-7	TRBD2	TGTGCCAGCAGCTTACCCCCAGGGACTACCATTTTC	CASSLPPGTTIF
TRBV2	few	TRBJ2-2	TRBD1	TGTGCCAGCTCGGGACAGGGGGCCTCGGGGGAGCTGTTTTTT	CASSGQGASGELFF
TRBV30	few	TRBJ2-5	TRBD2	TGTGCCTACGCCTTTAAGGGCGGGGGGGAGACCCAGTACTTC	CAYAFKGGGETQYF
TRBV5-4	many	TRBJ2-3	.	TGTGCCAGCAGCTTCGACAGTTTGACAGATACGCAGTATTTT	CASSFDSLTDTQYF
TRBV18	.	TRBJ2-7	.	TGTGCCAGCTCAAGGCAGAGCTCCTACGAGCAGTACTTC	CASSRQSSYEQYF
TRBV18	few	TRBJ1-2	.	TGTGCCAGCTCACCACCTTCTAACTATGGCTACACCTTC	CASSPPSNYGYTF
TRBV11-2	.	TRBJ1-6	TRBD1	TGTGCCAGCAGCACCACAGGGGGCTTAAATTCACCCCTCCACTTT	CASSTTGGLNSPLHF
TRBV27	.	TRBJ2-7	TRBD1	TGTGCCAGCAGATATCAGACAGGGGTTCGGGCGGGGGAGCAGTACTTC	CASRYQTGVRAGEQYF
TRBV5-1	few	TRBJ2-5	.	TGCGCCAGCAGCTTGTCGGTCAGGGGAGAGACCCAGTACTTC	CASSLSVRGETQYF
TRBV10-3	.	TRBJ2-6	.	TGTGCCATCAGTGAGCTCTTCTCTGGGGCCAACGTCCTGACTTTC	CAISELFSGANVLTF
TRBV7-2	few	TRBJ2-1	.	TGTGCCAGCAGCCCCAAGGCAGCGCCTAATGAGCAGTTCTTC	CASSPKAAPNEQFF
TRBV29-1	.	TRBJ2-1	TRBD2	TGCAGCGTAGCGGGAGGCTCCTACAATGAGCAGTTCTTC	CSVAGGSYNEQFF
TRBV2	.	TRBJ1-5	.	TGTGCCAGCAGAGGGACGAGCAATCAGCCCCAGCATTTT	CASRGTSNQPQHF
TRBV6-5	.	TRBJ2-7	TRBD2	TGTGCCAGCAGTTTCGGGACTAGCGCCTACGAGCAGTACTTC	CASSFGTSAYEQYF
TRBV4-1	.	TRBJ1-3	.	TGCGCCAGCAGCCACCCCATGAGCTCTGGAAACACCATATATTTT	CASSHPMSSGNTIYF
TRBV7-2	.	TRBJ1-2	TRBD1	TGTGCCAGCAGCCGTACGGGACAGGCGTATGGCTACACCTTC	CASSRTGQAYGYTF
TRBV4-1	.	TRBJ2-5	TRBD2	TGCGCCAGCAGCCCAGGACTAGCGGGGGGCCGGGTAGAGACCCAGTACTTC	CASSPGLAGGRVETQYF
TRBV18	.	TRBJ1-1	.	TGTGCCAGCTCACATAGATGGGGGGAGTTCGAAGCTTTCTTT	CASSHRWGEFEAFF
TRBV15	.	TRBJ1-2	TRBD1	TGTGCCACCAGCCACGGGACAGCGGATTATGGCTACACCTTC	CATSHGTADYGYTF
TRBV9	.	TRBJ2-2	TRBD1	TGTGCCAGCAGCCCCGGGACAGGGTTTGGCGGGGAGCTGTTTTTT	CASSPGTGFGGELFF
TRBV30	.	TRBJ2-5	.	TGTGCCTGGACGGCAGGAGGGGAGACCCAGTACTTC	CAWTAGGETQYF
TRBV5-1	.	TRBJ2-5	.	TGCGCCAGCAGCCCACAAGTACAGCCCACCACCGGGGAGACCCAGTACTTC	CASSPQVQPTTGETQYF
TRBV12-2	.	TRBJ1-3	.	TGTGCAAGTCGCTTATATACAGGGGGCGACTCTGGAAACACCATATATTTT	CASRLYTGGDSGNTIYF
TRBV6-1	.	TRBJ1-4	.	TGTGCCAGCAGGCTGGCAGAAACAACTAATGAAAAACTGTTTTTT	CASRLAETTNEKLFF
TRBV10-3	.	TRBJ2-7	TRBD1	TGTGCCATCAGAGAAACAGGGGGCCACGAGCAGTACTTC	CAIRETGGHEQYF
TRBV5-4	once	TRBJ2-7	.	TGTGCCAGCAGCCTAGGGGTCAGCGAGACCTACGAGCAGTACTTC	CASSLGVSETYEQYF